The clone carrying this T cell receptor (beta chain) was detected ten times or more. Its antigen is unidentified. Germline lookup yields CDR1 ENHRY and CDR2 SYGVKD. V gave up 6 bases and J gave up 3 bases, with 16 bases separating them. This CDR3 is 15 amino acids long. The data were taken from a study of T cell repertoires in cytomegalovirus infection. TCRdb fed the reads into MiXCR, producing one record per CDR3 protein. Here the sample spans a few hundred thousand distinct CDR3 sequences, about 13% being singletons. General study results and limits: Carriage of CMV together with the relevant HLA was identifiable through cumulative public TCR beta family frequency.

The sequence was collected from a human donor in good health (CMV status not recorded). Some clones in this sample may be carry-over from other donors' samples. The J gene is TRBJ2-3, the V gene TRBV10-3, with D maybe TRBD2 (7 bases). The sample comprised PBMCs. CDR3 nucleotide sequence: TGTGCCATCAGGGGGGAGGGGGGGCCGACAGATACGCAGTATTTT. Amino acids: CAIRGEGGPTDTQYF.